The sequence of this TCR beta chain was determined in a study of identical twins (dated by TCRdb to 2016 to 2017). Study-wide context: TCR alpha and beta repertoires from monozygotic twins, unrelated adults of various ages and cord blood were deep-sequenced to test whether fetal clonotypes persist. Replicate twin experiments were performed at different times using different library preparation protocols to rule out contamination.

Libraries were constructed by 5' RACE. Instrument on record: Illumina HiSeq 2000. A universal primer binding site was introduced by template switching, and a unique molecular identifier was present in the final cDNA, enabling accurate counting of TCR cDNA molecules. First-strand cDNA for TCR alpha and beta chains was synthesized from specific primers in the conserved constant-segment region. Each cDNA library was double barcoded, with a SMART-Mk sample barcode plus Illumina barcodes, to control for contamination. TruSeq adapter sequences, together with Illumina sample barcodes, were added in two successive PCR steps. The TCR alpha and beta cDNA libraries were sequenced on the Illumina HiSeq platform using custom primers. The authors' pipeline ran thus. MiGEC was used to process raw reads and extract unique molecular identifiers, and MiXCR was used to find CDR3 positions. For each individual, recombination models were inferred using an EM algorithm with the repgenHMM and IGoR tools. The analysis of shared clonotypes was done with the tcR package in R, with sharing normalized by the product of cloneset sizes. Out-of-frame nonproductive sequences were analyzed to study raw recombination free of thymic and clonal selection effects. TCRdb's own reprocessing of the public reads used fastp at Q25 and MiXCR and kept productive beta chains. Rows are combined by CDR3 protein, so each entry shows the most common genes and DNA. What appears here as the V and J calls and clone size reflects TCRdb's work, not the paper's. The sample table shows 500,000 to 700,000 distinct CDR3 sequences, and less than 9% are seen once. The ten largest clones add up to about 1.6% of the sample.

Every donor was a healthy Caucasian. Three pairs of female monozygotic twins, all aged 18 to 29 years, were included in the twin cohort. The RNA used for TCR libraries was isolated from peripheral blood mononuclear cells. The study at large found these results: Conclusions relied on cross-sectional statistical analysis, since the same donors could not be followed over many years. In monozygotic twins, out-of-frame TCR alpha sharing was systematically underestimated by recombination models, although the models agreed with sharing between unrelated individuals. Out-of-frame TCR alpha sequences shared between twins showed an excess of low generation-probability sequences compared with coincidental sharing between unrelated individuals. A weaker excess of twin sharing was found in beta out-of-frame sequences because the signal-to-noise ratio was lowered by fewer shared sequences. Abundant cord blood beta clonotypes carried fewer insertions; young adult naive repertoires showed a weaker similar trend, while memory repertoires showed none. Invariant T cells such as MAIT and iNKT could partly confound zero-insertion analyses, although diverse VJ usage argued against such confounding for most clonotypes.

For this clonotype: Its specific antigen is unknown. The record has no base qualities; no much larger clone is one base away.

From its cysteine to its phenylalanine, the CDR3 spans 14 amino acids. Only the CDR3 portion is preserved as DNA: 42 bases, with reading frame beginning at the first base. From V the trimming removes 3 bases and from J it removes 7 bases, while the gene matches leave 6 bases of the junction unaccounted for. The data were also submitted as part of a second study, on yellow fever vaccine responses in identical twins. As noted in the second study: According to the authors, in identical twins the way T cells responded to vaccination appeared partly convergent and partly personalized. Focusing on identical twins, the study followed the T cell clones that responded to the vaccine, and did so with precision.

The sequence came from a woman aged 18 to 35 in good health. Rearrangement joined TRBV12-3 or TRBV12-4 to TRBJ2-7; a stretch of 10 junction bases matches TRBD2. Sequencing input: PBMCs. The CDR3 corresponds to CASSLVAGGREQYF. The DNA sequence is given as TGTGCCAGCAGTTTGGTAGCGGGAGGTAGGGAGCAGTACTTC.